This TCR beta chain was obtained from a study of blood T cells in healthy people across ages. The CDR3 spans 11 residues. Trimming left V 6 bases short and J 9 bases short, with 12 bases between. The germline V gene encodes CDR1 DFQATT and CDR2 SNEGSKA (reference sequence). Comment on this clonotype: Antigen: not known.

Findings and caveats of the study: In long-lived donors, naive CD4+ cell counts and diversity exceeded those of aged donors.

A second PCR, run for roughly 7 to 11 cycles, used a sample-barcoded 5' primer plus a J-beta primer mix. TCRdb re-derived calls from the 5' RACE reads in MiXCR, one entry per CDR3 protein. The data hold about 800,000 distinct CDR3 sequences, with roughly 64% observed a single time. The sequence was obtained from a man in his thirties or forties in good health. The rearrangement uses TRBV20-1 and TRBJ2-1; D is perhaps TRBD2 (5 bases). Sequencing used blood. The CDR3 DNA reads as TGCAGTGCACCCGCGGCGGGTGAGCAGTTCTTC. Translation gives CSAPAAGEQFF.